This entry lists 9 T cell receptor beta chains sequenced from one sample in a study of blood T cell repertoires in COVID-19. TCRdb keeps only in-frame clones here, not all; method: immunoSEQ multiplex PCR. The sample holds 40,000 to 45,000 clones, 85% to 95% seen once. What was sequenced was peripheral blood. The receptors come from a man aged 50 or older with COVID-19, enrolled during active disease.

The V gene is TRBV5-1, the J gene TRBJ2-7; TRBD1 might be the D (5 bases). The CDR3 is 17 amino acids. Looked up from germline, CDR1 is SGHRS and CDR2 is YFSETQ. The V end lost 3 bases, the J end lost 4 bases, and 23 bases lay between the germline ends. The chain's CDR3 is CASSSSRPTALGYEQYF. CDR3 coding DNA: TGCGCCAGCAGCTCCTCTCGCCCGACAGCCTTGGGGTACGAGCAGTACTTC.

The chain joins TRBV2 to TRBJ1-1; a possible D gene is TRBD1 (5 bases). This CDR3 comprises 13 residues. V dropped 5 bases and J dropped 1 base, with 8 bases sitting between them. Germline CDR1 is SNHLY and CDR2 is FYNNEI. The chain's CDR3 is CASSRQWNTEAFF. CDR3 in DNA: TGTGCCAGCAGTCGACAGTGGAACACTGAAGCTTTCTTT.

The genes are TRBV30 and TRBJ1-3; 7 positions match TRBD1. J gave up 0 bases and V 7 bases, and 3 bases lay outside the gene matches. In germline, CDR1 is GTSNPN, CDR2 SVGIG (reference sequence). The CDR3 is 13 amino acids. CDR3 bases: TGTGCCTCAGACAGGGCCTCTGGAAACACCATATATTTT. It yields the protein CASDRASGNTIYF.

As DNA, the CDR3 is TGTGCCAGCAGTTACTACATAGGGGCGACTAACTATGGCTACACCTTC. Its protein is CASSYYIGATNYGYTF. The chain employs TRBV6-6 and TRBJ1-2, with D possibly matching TRBD1 (5 bases). V was trimmed by 1 base and J by 0 bases, leaving 12 bases between them. Germline lookup yields CDR1 MNHNY and CDR2 SVGAGI (reference sequence). The CDR3 has 16 amino acids.

The chain combines TRBV19 with TRBJ2-7; D remains unclear. The V and J ends lost 1 base and 1 base respectively, with 8 bases between them. The CDR3 length is 14 residues. The germline CDR1 and CDR2 sequences are LNHDA and SQIVND (reference sequence). CDR3 amino acids: CASSIAASSYEQYF. The CDR3, as DNA: TGTGCCAGTAGTATAGCAGCTAGTTCCTACGAGCAGTACTTC.

The chain is built from TRBV19 and TRBJ1-2; tentative D call: TRBD1 (6 bases). Germline V gene data show CDR1 as LNHDA and CDR2 as SQIVND (reference sequence). The CDR3 has 14 residues. Trimming took 6 bases from V and 4 from J, leaving 15 bases between them. The CDR3 DNA reads TGTGCCAGTAGCCTCGCACAGGGTACCTATGGCTACACCTTC. It specifies CASSLAQGTYGYTF.

This clone was counted once. CDR3 DNA: TGTGCCAGCAGCTTAGGGACAGGGGGAGGACCGAACACTGAAGCTTTCTTT. Encoded protein: CASSLGTGGGPNTEAFF. The chain links TRBV7-8 to TRBJ1-1; 10 nucleotides agree with TRBD1. V shed 1 base, J shed 1 base, and the junction held 6 bases outside the gene matches. The CDR3 sequence is 17 residues long. CDR1 is SGHVS, CDR2 FQNEAQ, per germline.

The genes are TRBV7-2 and TRBJ2-7; 10 bases align to TRBD2. CDR1 SGHTA and CDR2 FQGNSA come from the germline V gene. CDR3 length: 15 residues. V shed 5 bases, J shed 2 bases, and the junction held 6 bases outside the gene matches. CDR3 DNA: TGTGCCAGCAGCCCGGGACTAGCGTTTACCTACGAGCAGTACTTC. Translation: CASSPGLAFTYEQYF.

The chain has TRBV7-3 and TRBJ2-1, with 9 bases lining up with TRBD1. The CDR3 has 15 amino acids. Germline trimming cut 0 bases from V and 8 bases from J; bases unmatched to any gene: 5. The V gene's germline CDR1 is SGHTA and CDR2 FQGTGA. The CDR3 DNA reads TGTGCCAGCAGCTTAACACAGGGGGCAGTCTATGAGCAGTTCTTC. Protein product: CASSLTQGAVYEQFF. Full variable domain (outside the CDR3, taken from reference TRBV7-3 and TRBJ2-1): GAGVSQTPSNKVTEKGKYVELRCDPISGHTALYWYRQSLGQGPEFLIYFQGTGAADDSGLPNDRFFAVRPEGSVSTLKIQRTERGDSAVYLCASSLTQGAVYEQFFGPGTRLTVL.